A single sample gave rise to the 3 T cell receptor beta chains below, sequenced in a study of early T cells in non-severe SARS-CoV-2 infection. MiXCR, run by TCRdb on the 5' RACE reads, gives a single entry per CDR3 protein. The repertoire holds 37,000 or so distinct CDR3 sequences, about 6% seen once, with approximately 5% in the top ten. The specimen sequenced was whole blood. All receptors come from an adult who was a healthcare worker with PCR-confirmed SARS-CoV-2 infection or an uninfected control (not recorded which).

The rearrangement joins TRBV12-3 or TRBV12-4 to TRBJ2-7, with D tentatively TRBD1 (6 bases). Trimming shortened V by 6 bases and J by 5 bases, and 23 bases separated the two germline ends. This CDR3 is built from 16 residues. The CDR3 sequence is CASSQSQGRGLNEQYF. The CDR3 nucleotides read TGTGCCAGCAGCCAGTCACAGGGTCGTGGGTTGAACGAGCAGTACTTC.

This clonotype was counted a few times. The chain uses TRBV20-1 and TRBJ2-1, with D possibly being TRBD1 (6 bases). V lost 2 bases, J lost 9 bases, and 11 bases lay in between. Germline V gene data show CDR1 as DFQATT and CDR2 as SNEGSKA (reference sequence). The CDR3 consists of 12 residues. The CDR3 nucleotides are TGCAGTGCTAGATACAGGGCTATTGAGCAGTTCTTC. Translated: CSARYRAIEQFF.

In this sample, this clonotype turned up a few times. The chain recombines TRBV10-1 with TRBJ2-2; TRBD2 agrees at 9 bases. The V and J ends lost 6 bases and 0 bases, in that order; junction bases with no gene match: 2. Germline V gives CDR1 WNHNN, CDR2 SYGVQD (reference sequence). This CDR3 contains 15 residues. The CDR3 protein is CASSGLASNTGELFF. The CDR3 bases are TGCGCCAGCAGCGGACTAGCGTCGAACACCGGGGAGCTGTTTTTT.